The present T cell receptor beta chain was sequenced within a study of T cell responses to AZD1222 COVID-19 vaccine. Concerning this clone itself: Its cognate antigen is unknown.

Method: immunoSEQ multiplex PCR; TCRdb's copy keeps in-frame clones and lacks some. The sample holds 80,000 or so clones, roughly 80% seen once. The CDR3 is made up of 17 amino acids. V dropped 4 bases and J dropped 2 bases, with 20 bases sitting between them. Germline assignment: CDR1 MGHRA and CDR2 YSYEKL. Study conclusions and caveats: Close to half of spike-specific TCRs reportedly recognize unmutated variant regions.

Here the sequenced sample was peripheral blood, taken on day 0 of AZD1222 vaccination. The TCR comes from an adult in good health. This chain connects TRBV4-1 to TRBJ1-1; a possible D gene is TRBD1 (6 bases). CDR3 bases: TGCGCCAGCAGCCTCGGTATCCCACAGGGAACCAACACTGAAGCTTTCTTT. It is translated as CASSLGIPQGTNTEAFF.